The source of this T cell receptor (beta chain) is a study of beta chain features in type 1 diabetes. This clone was counted between two and nine times. Its matching antigen is unknown. Study-wide results and caveats: Moderately but significantly shorter TCRB CDR3s were found in Type 1 diabetes patients in all four CD4+ subsets. Still unanswered here is whether HLA type influences TCRB rearrangement. There were fewer insertions and more deletions at the VDJ junctions of type 1 diabetes patients. A closer apparent resemblance between naive, central memory and Treg TCRB repertoires was seen in patients than in healthy donors.

The germline V and J ends were trimmed by 8 bases and 7 bases, with 8 bases remaining between them. The CDR3 has 10 amino acids. Germline CDR1 is LNHDA and CDR2 is SQIVND (reference sequence). Expressed TCRB transcripts were sequenced because the isolated RNA had all been reverse transcribed beforehand. Profiling relied on immunoSEQ multiplex PCR, and the TCRdb table lists in-frame clones only, not all of them. This sample has some 200,000 clones, with around 16% found just once. The receptor was derived from a man aged 25 to 40 with type 1 diabetes. Sequencing was done on a sample of naive CD4+ T cells from blood. V is TRBV19 and J is TRBJ1-1; no definite D call. CDR3 in amino acids: CASGSIEAFF. CDR3 nucleotides: TGTGCCAGTGGGTCAATTGAAGCTTTCTTT.